The rows below give T cell receptor beta chains drawn from one sample of a study of blood T cell repertoires in COVID-19. TCRdb's table, derived via immunoSEQ multiplex PCR, lists solely in-frame clones and lacks some. Of hundreds of thousands of clones in the sample, around 90% are singletons; the top ten hold 4% to 5.5%. Sequencing was performed on PBMCs or T cells enriched from blood (not recorded which). The receptors were gathered from a woman aged 18-35 years with acute COVID-19. Both conserved end residues are part of each CDR3. D genes are given only for firm matches. Clone sizes are given selectively: once, few, many, or a class where the clone is expanded.

v_call	d_call	j_call	clone_size	cdr3_nt	cdr3_aa
TRBV19	.	TRBJ1-5	.	TGTGCCAGTAGGACAGACATTACTCAGCCCCAGCATTTT	CASRTDITQPQHF
TRBV11-2	.	TRBJ2-7	.	TGTGCCAGCAGCAATCAAGGGGACTACGAGCAGTACTTC	CASSNQGDYEQYF
TRBV7-9	.	TRBJ1-2	.	TGTGCCAGCAGCTTAGTAAGGACTCAGTATGGCTACACCTTC	CASSLVRTQYGYTF
TRBV5-5	.	TRBJ1-5	.	TGTGCCAGCAGCTTGGTAGCCTTGAGCAATCAGCCCCAGCATTTT	CASSLVALSNQPQHF
TRBV28	TRBD2	TRBJ2-1	.	TGTGCCAGCAGTTTTTTTAACGGGAGGAGCCATGAGCAGTTCTTC	CASSFFNGRSHEQFF
TRBV27	TRBD2	TRBJ2-5	once	TGTGCCAGCAGTTTTGAGGGAGGGAAGACCCAGTACTTC	CASSFEGGKTQYF
TRBV19	TRBD1	TRBJ2-7	.	TGTGCCAGTAGAATCGACGCCGGGACAGGGTTGGGCTACGAGCAGTACTTC	CASRIDAGTGLGYEQYF
TRBV28	.	TRBJ1-2	.	TGTGCCAGCCGTGAGGTCGACTATGGCTACACCTTC	CASREVDYGYTF
TRBV5-1	TRBD2	TRBJ2-1	.	TGCGCCAGCAGCTTACAAGGGACTAGCGGTTACAATGAGCAGTTCTTC	CASSLQGTSGYNEQFF
TRBV6-4	TRBD2	TRBJ2-3	.	TGTGCCAGCAGTGCAGAGAGTGGGACTAGCGGGAAACGAAGCACAGATACGCAGTATTTT	CASSAESGTSGKRSTDTQYF
TRBV4-1	.	TRBJ1-1	.	TGCGCCAGCAGCCAAGACGGTTCCTTTATGAACACTGAAGCTTTCTTT	CASSQDGSFMNTEAFF
TRBV5-5	TRBD1	TRBJ1-3	.	TGTGCCAGCAGGCTAATGCCAGGGACAGGGGCTGTCGGAAACACCATATATTTT	CASRLMPGTGAVGNTIYF
TRBV5-1	.	TRBJ2-2	.	TGCGCCAGCAGCTTGGCCGGGACCGGGGAGCTGTTTTTT	CASSLAGTGELFF
TRBV20-1	.	TRBJ2-1	.	TGCAGTGCTAGTCCGGGAGCTGATGAGCAGTTCTTC	CSASPGADEQFF
TRBV27	TRBD2	TRBJ2-3	.	TGTGCCAGCACCCCCGTCCGCGCGGGAGGGACAGATACGCAGTATTTT	CASTPVRAGGTDTQYF
TRBV7-2	TRBD1	TRBJ2-1	.	TGTGCCAGCAGCTTCTGGGGCAGGGACAGCGAGCAGTTCTTC	CASSFWGRDSEQFF
TRBV24-1	TRBD1	TRBJ1-2	.	TGTGCCACCAGTGATACCGATACAGGGGTGGAGGGCTATGGCTACACCTTC	CATSDTDTGVEGYGYTF
TRBV10-1	TRBD2	TRBJ2-1	.	TGCGCCAGCAGTGAAACTAGCGGGAGATTGGGAGGGAAGCAGTTCTTC	CASSETSGRLGGKQFF
TRBV5-6	.	TRBJ1-2	.	TGTGCCAGCAGCCAGGGTCTAAACTATGGCTACACCTTC	CASSQGLNYGYTF
TRBV9	TRBD2	TRBJ2-3	.	TGTGCCAGCAGCGATAGCGGGAGGACAGATACGCAGTATTTT	CASSDSGRTDTQYF
TRBV3-1/TRBV3-2	.	TRBJ2-1	.	TGTGCCAGCAGCCGGGGGGAGTCAGTTGAGCAGTTCTTC	CASSRGESVEQFF
TRBV19	.	TRBJ1-1	once	TGTGCCAGTAGTGTGGGGCAGGGGAACACTGAAGCTTTCTTT	CASSVGQGNTEAFF
TRBV24-1	TRBD1	TRBJ2-2	.	TGTGCCACCAGTGACGGGGTTAACAGGGGGCATACCGGGGAGCTGTTTTTT	CATSDGVNRGHTGELFF
TRBV9	.	TRBJ2-7	.	TGTGCCAGCAGCGTAGCATACGAGCAGTACTTC	CASSVAYEQYF
TRBV27	TRBD1	TRBJ1-2	once	TGTGCCAGCAGTTCCGGACAGGGGAGTGGCTACACCTTC	CASSSGQGSGYTF
TRBV4-2	.	TRBJ1-2	.	TGTGCCAGCAGCCAAGAGCTGACAGGAATGAACTATGGCTACACCTTC	CASSQELTGMNYGYTF
TRBV29-1	.	TRBJ1-2	.	TGCAGCGTTGAAGAGGGGGGGTCGAACTATGGCTACACCTTC	CSVEEGGSNYGYTF
TRBV9	TRBD1	TRBJ1-1	.	TGTGCCAGCAGCGAGACAGGGGACACTGAAGCTTTCTTT	CASSETGDTEAFF
TRBV7-3	TRBD1	TRBJ2-2	.	TGTGCCAGCAGCAGACAGGGGTCGAACACCGGGGAGCTGTTTTTT	CASSRQGSNTGELFF
TRBV25-1	TRBD2	TRBJ2-2	.	TGTGCCAGCACCGGACTAGCGGGAGGGACCGGGGAGCTGTTTTTT	CASTGLAGGTGELFF
TRBV28	.	TRBJ1-2	.	TGTGCCAGCAGTAACAAAAACTATGGCTACACCTTC	CASSNKNYGYTF
TRBV9	TRBD1	TRBJ2-3	.	TGTGCCAGCAGCGTAACGGACAGGGGAGAAACAGATACGCAGTATTTT	CASSVTDRGETDTQYF
TRBV15	TRBD2	TRBJ2-2	.	TGTGCCACCAGCAGAGAACGAGTGGGGCTAGCGGAAAGCACCGGGGAGCTGTTTTTT	CATSRERVGLAESTGELFF
TRBV13	TRBD2	TRBJ2-7	.	TGTGCCAGCAGCCAGGGGACTAGCGGGATTTTCAACGAGCAGTACTTC	CASSQGTSGIFNEQYF
TRBV11-2	.	TRBJ2-7	.	TGTGCCAGCAGCCGCAGGGGATACGAGCAGTACTTC	CASSRRGYEQYF
TRBV7-3	.	TRBJ1-2	.	TGTGCCAGCAGCCCCCAGTCTGTGAGGGACTATGGCTACACCTTC	CASSPQSVRDYGYTF
TRBV24-1	TRBD1	TRBJ1-5	.	TGTGCCACGGGACAGGCCCAGGGCGATCAGCCCCAGCATTTT	CATGQAQGDQPQHF
TRBV9	.	TRBJ1-1	.	TGTGCCAGCAGCGCCCGGACAGAACTGAACACTGAAGCTTTCTTT	CASSARTELNTEAFF
TRBV28	.	TRBJ2-7	.	TGTGCCAGCCTACAGGGACAAGAGCAGTACTTC	CASLQGQEQYF
TRBV27	TRBD1	TRBJ2-7	.	TGTGCCAGCAGGCGGACAGGGGGCTACGAGCAGTACTTC	CASRRTGGYEQYF
TRBV27	.	TRBJ2-7	.	TGTGCCAGCAGCCCACAGGGTTACGAGCAGTACTTC	CASSPQGYEQYF
TRBV7-6	TRBD1	TRBJ1-2	.	TGTGCCAGCAGCTTAGAGGGGACAGGGCCCGGCTACACCTTC	CASSLEGTGPGYTF
TRBV6-1	.	TRBJ1-3	.	TGTGCCAGCAGTGAAGCGCGCGGGGCAGGTGGAAACACCATATATTTT	CASSEARGAGGNTIYF
TRBV19	TRBD1	TRBJ2-4	.	TGTGCCAGTAGTCCACAGGGGGCGAAAAACATTCAGTACTTC	CASSPQGAKNIQYF
TRBV28	.	TRBJ1-5	.	TGTGCCAGCAGTGACCCGGGTAATAGCAATCAGCCCCAGCATTTT	CASSDPGNSNQPQHF
TRBV29-1	.	TRBJ1-2	.	TGCAGCGTTGCCGCAGGGGAGTATAACTATGGCTACACCTTC	CSVAAGEYNYGYTF
TRBV18	.	TRBJ1-2	few	TGTGCCAGCTCACCAATAGCGGGATCTTACGATGGCTACACCTTC	CASSPIAGSYDGYTF
TRBV28	.	TRBJ1-4	few	TGTGCCAGCAGTCCCCAGGGTCACAATCTAGGAAAACTGTTTTTT	CASSPQGHNLGKLFF
TRBV2	TRBD2	TRBJ2-5	.	TGTGCCAGCAGTGAAGGCTTGGCGGGAGGGCCGTGGGAGACCCAGTACTTC	CASSEGLAGGPWETQYF
TRBV6-5	TRBD1	TRBJ1-1	.	TGTGCCAGCAGTTACCCGGGACAGGGGGCGTCAACTGAAGCTTTCTTT	CASSYPGQGASTEAFF
TRBV23-1	TRBD1	TRBJ2-1	.	TGCGCCAGCAATCGGGGCGGGACAGGGACCGATGAGCAGTTCTTC	CASNRGGTGTDEQFF
TRBV10-3	.	TRBJ1-1	.	TGTGCCACCACAAAGGAGGACACTGAAGCTTTCTTT	CATTKEDTEAFF
TRBV3-1/TRBV3-2	TRBD2	TRBJ2-3	.	TGTGCCAGCAGCCCCCTCCGGTTAGCGGGAGGGCCAGGCGCAGATACGCAGTATTTT	CASSPLRLAGGPGADTQYF
TRBV27	.	TRBJ2-7	.	TGTGCCAGCTCGATCCCACAGGGCCACGAGCAGTACTTC	CASSIPQGHEQYF
TRBV5-1	TRBD1	TRBJ2-1	.	TGCGCCAGCAGCTTGACAGACAGGGGGCAGGGTGAGCAGTTCTTC	CASSLTDRGQGEQFF
TRBV28	TRBD2	TRBJ2-4	once	TGTGCCAGCAGTCTAGCGGGAGGGCCTCTGAGAGCCAAAAACATTCAGTACTTC	CASSLAGGPLRAKNIQYF
TRBV3-1/TRBV3-2	TRBD1	TRBJ1-2	.	TGTGCCAGCAGCCAAGGTAAAGCGACAGGGAGGAATGGCTACACCTTC	CASSQGKATGRNGYTF
TRBV27	.	TRBJ1-1	.	TGTGCCAGCAGTTTAAGACACATGAACACTGAAGCTTTCTTT	CASSLRHMNTEAFF
TRBV5-1	TRBD1	TRBJ1-6	few	TGCGCCAGCAGCCCGGGGACAGGGACCAATTCACCCCTCCACTTT	CASSPGTGTNSPLHF